The 9 T cell receptor beta chains presented below share a single source sample, sequenced in a study of blood T cell repertoires in COVID-19 (TCRdb year 2020). The library was built by means of the immunoSEQ multiplex PCR assay. As stored in TCRdb, this immuneACCESS dataset retains in-frame rearrangements with V and J assigned. A fraction of the clones does not appear; measured against another copy, unresolved V genes explain less than half of the discrepancy, and the remainder lacks a known reason. This sample has approximately 300,000 clones in its table, and 83% of those were observed once. The ten largest clones capture 0.95% to 1.5% of the sample. Sample: peripheral blood. The receptors derive from a woman aged 45-65 years with acute or convalescent COVID-19.

The chain is built from TRBV7-3 and TRBJ2-5, with D possibly matching TRBD1 (5 bases). Per the germline V gene, CDR1 is SGHTA and CDR2 is FQGTGA. The CDR3 loop spans 13 amino acids. The V gene lost 8 bases and the J gene lost 1 base, with 11 bases spanning the gap. The CDR3 DNA reads TGTGCCAGCGGTCAGGGCGCCCAAGAGACCCAGTACTTC. Translating gives CASGQGAQETQYF.

J is TRBJ2-1 and V is TRBV5-1; 10 bases align to TRBD2. Germline-derived CDR1 and CDR2 are SGHRS and YFSETQ. The CDR3 is 15 amino acids. V was clipped by 1 base and J by 8 bases; unmatched bases: 6. CDR3 coding DNA: TGCGCCAGCAGCTTGACTAGCGGGGAATCGGATGAGCAGTTCTTC. Translation: CASSLTSGESDEQFF.

This clone was seen once. The junction does not match germline at one end; this may be a read error. The chain links TRBV13 to TRBJ1-2; 10 bases match TRBD1. From germline, CDR1 is PRHDT and CDR2 FYEKMQ (reference sequence). The CDR3 runs 15 residues. The CDR3 coding sequence is TGTGCCAGCAGCCTGACAGGGGGCCAACCCACTGGCCACACCTTC. It encodes CASSLTGGQPTGHTF. Filled out from reference TRBV13 and TRBJ1-2, the complete variable domain reads AAGVIQSPRHLIKEKRETATLKCYPIPRHDTVYWYQQGPGQDPQFLISFYEKMQSDKGSIPDRFSAQQFSDYHSELNMSSLELGDSALYFCASSLTGGQPTGHTFGSGTRLTVV.

The chain has TRBV18 and TRBJ1-2, with D uncertain. The CDR3 is 13 residues long. V lost 3 bases and J 6 bases, leaving 11 bases between the germline ends. From germline, CDR1 is KGHSH and CDR2 LQKENI. The CDR3 region has the DNA TGTGCCAGCTCACCCGACTTAGCTGATGGCTACACCTTC. Protein sequence: CASSPDLADGYTF.

The chain joins TRBV14 to TRBJ1-1, with D possibly being TRBD1 (6 bases). The CDR3 is 15 residues long. V shed 4 bases and J shed 1 base, with 13 bases lying between them. Per germline, CDR1 SGHDN and CDR2 FVKESK. The CDR3 spells CASSPFLGGNTEAFF. The DNA of the CDR3 is TGTGCCAGCAGCCCTTTTTTAGGGGGGAACACTGAAGCTTTCTTT.

This clone was counted a single time. The rearrangement uses TRBV2 and TRBJ2-7; D not certain. The germline V gene has CDR1 SNHLY and CDR2 FYNNEI. CDR3 size: 12 residues. V was pared by 6 bases and J by 2 bases, with 8 bases between. The CDR3 DNA reads TGTGCCAGCAGACAGCTAACCTACGAGCAGTACGTC. Translated, it gives CASRQLTYEQYV.

The chain links TRBV5-1 to TRBJ2-7, with TRBD1 matching over 7 bases. With V trimmed by 2 bases and J by 1 base, 3 bases remained unmatched. This CDR3 is 14 amino acids long. Germline V gene sequence: CDR1 SGHRS, CDR2 YFSETQ. DNA of the CDR3: TGCGCCAGCAGCTTTGACAGGGAGTCCTACGAGCAGTACGTC. Translation gives CASSFDRESYEQYV.

V usage is TRBV3-1 (or the pseudogene TRBV3-2) and J usage is TRBJ1-5; D is unresolved. Germline CDR1 is LGHDT and CDR2 is YNNKEL (reference sequence). The CDR3 runs to 14 residues. Trimming removed 5 bases from V and 0 bases from J, with 8 bases in between. The chain's CDR3 is CASSLDTSNQPQHF. CDR3 nucleotides: TGTGCCAGCAGCTTAGACACTAGCAATCAGCCCCAGCATTTT.

The CDR3 bases are TGTGCCATCAGTGAGTCAAGTGGCCCCAATCAGCCCCAGCATTTT. It encodes CAISESSGPNQPQHF. The chain recombines TRBV10-3 with TRBJ1-5; no clear D gene. This CDR3 has 15 residues. V gave up 0 bases and J gave up 3 bases, with 9 bases separating them. Germline V gives CDR1 ENHRY, CDR2 SYGVKD.